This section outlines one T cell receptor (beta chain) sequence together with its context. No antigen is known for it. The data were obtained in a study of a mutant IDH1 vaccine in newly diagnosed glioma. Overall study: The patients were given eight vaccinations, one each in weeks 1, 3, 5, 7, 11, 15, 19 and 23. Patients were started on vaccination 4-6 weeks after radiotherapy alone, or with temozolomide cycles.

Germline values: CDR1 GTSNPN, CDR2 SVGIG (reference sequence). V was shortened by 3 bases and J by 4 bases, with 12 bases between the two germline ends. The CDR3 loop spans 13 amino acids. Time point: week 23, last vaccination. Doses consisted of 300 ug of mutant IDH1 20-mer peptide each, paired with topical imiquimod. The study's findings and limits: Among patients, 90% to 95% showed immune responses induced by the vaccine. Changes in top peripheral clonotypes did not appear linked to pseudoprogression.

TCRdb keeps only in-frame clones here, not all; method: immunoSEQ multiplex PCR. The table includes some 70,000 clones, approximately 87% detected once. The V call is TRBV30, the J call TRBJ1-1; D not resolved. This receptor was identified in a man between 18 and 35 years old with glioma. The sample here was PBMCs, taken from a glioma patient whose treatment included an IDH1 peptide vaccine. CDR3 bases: TGTGCCTGGAGCCCCAACCGGGGCACTGAAGCTTTCTTT. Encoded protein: CAWSPNRGTEAFF.